This TCR beta chain stems from a study of blood T cell repertoires in COVID-19. Study-level background: The analysed material was cDNA or gDNA that came from T cells, B-cell-depleted T cells, or PBMCs.

Donors of Cohort 3 who recovered were those that had two negative PCRs, clearance, or symptom resolution. Measured with immunoSEQ multiplex PCR; TCRdb has only the in-frame clones, and not every one. Among 350,000 to 400,000 clones listed, about 90% were seen once. Germline CDR1 is SGHAT and CDR2 is FQNNGV. This CDR3 is 17 amino acids long. V lost 1 base to trimming and J lost 0 bases, with 12 bases between them. This sequence was found in a woman in her 30s who had recovered from COVID-19. V gene TRBV11-2 combines with J gene TRBJ1-4; no definite D call. Material for sequencing was PBMCs or T cells enriched from blood (not recorded which). The CDR3 protein is CASSLGREFSTNEKLFF. In nucleotides, the CDR3 is TGTGCCAGCAGCTTAGGTCGGGAGTTCTCAACTAATGAAAAACTGTTTTTT.